Sequencing of this TCR beta chain was carried out in a study of shared clonotypes between healthy human individuals. Whole-study findings and limits: Only blood underwent sampling, and tissue repertoires likely differ.

Deep was the level used in running the assay. Some clones are missing from TCRdb's copy, which holds only in-frame ones; the method was immunoSEQ multiplex PCR. The sample records approximately 500,000 clones, more than 75% being singletons. Worth noting for this clone: The target antigen is unknown.

The sample was PBMCs. This TCR was sampled from a woman aged 40 to 49 in good health. Some clones in this sample may be carry-over from other donors' samples.

The CDR3 region has the DNA TGTGCCAGCTCACCAACACCATGGACTAGCGGGGACTACGAGCAGTACTTC. Translating it yields CASSPTPWTSGDYEQYF. The chain links TRBV18 to TRBJ2-7; 12 bases agree with TRBD2. Germline CDR1 KGHSH, CDR2 LQKENI. CDR3 length: 17 residues. Trimming removed 2 bases from V and 3 bases from J; junction bases left unmatched: 8.